These 30 T cell receptor beta chains originate from one sample sequenced in a study of blood T cell repertoires in COVID-19. Clones were read by immunoSEQ multiplex PCR, and TCRdb kept only the in-frame ones, dropping some. The data show 35,000 to 50,000 clones, with about 85% seen just once and around 14% held by the top ten. Sequencing used peripheral blood. All receptors come from a woman between 70 and 85 years old in a cohort sampled during active COVID-19.

Only a few counts were recorded for this clone. The identical CDR3 is also encoded by other nucleotide sequences in the sample. The chain uses TRBV7-9 and TRBJ2-3, with D possibly being TRBD1 (5 bases). The CDR3 spans 14 residues. Germline V gene lookup returns CDR1 SEHNR and CDR2 FQNEAQ (reference sequence). Trimming cost V 1 base and J 2 bases, with 7 bases left between them. This CDR3 reads CASSLEGSTDTQYF. The CDR3 region has the DNA TGTGCCAGCAGCTTAGAGGGGTCCACAGATACGCAGTATTTT. Full variable domain (remainder filled in from reference TRBV7-9 and TRBJ2-3): DTGVSQNPRHKITKRGQNVTFRCDPISEHNRLYWYRQTLGQGPEFLTYFQNEAQLEKSRLLSDRFSAERPKGSFSTLEIQRTEQGDSAMYLCASSLEGSTDTQYFGPGTRLTVL.

V gene TRBV5-6 combines with J gene TRBJ1-4, with D uncertain. Germline-derived CDR1 and CDR2 are SGHDT and YYEEEE. V dropped 0 bases and J dropped 5 bases, with 8 bases sitting between them. This CDR3 comprises 14 residues. In nucleotides, the CDR3 is TGTGCCAGCAGCTTGGGGGCGGGAAATGAAAAACTGTTTTTT. This encodes CASSLGAGNEKLFF.

The V and J genes are TRBV5-1 and TRBJ1-2; D remains unclear. There are 15 residues in the CDR3. Germline V gene lookup returns CDR1 SGHRS and CDR2 YFSETQ. V was shortened by 0 bases and J by 2 bases, with 11 bases between the two germline ends. CDR3 sequence reads: CASSLVQTTNYGYTF. Written as DNA, the CDR3 is TGCGCCAGCAGCTTGGTGCAGACAACAAACTATGGCTACACCTTC.

The chain recombines TRBV25-1 with TRBJ2-5; TRBD2 might be the D (5 bases). Between the trimmed V and J ends, which lost 1 base and 5 bases, there was a span of 17 bases. Per the germline V gene, CDR1 is MGHDK and CDR2 is SYGVNS. CDR3 length: 16 residues. CDR3 protein: CASSEWWEWSPETQYF. CDR3 DNA: TGTGCCAGCAGTGAATGGTGGGAGTGGAGTCCGGAGACCCAGTACTTC. Based on the CDR3 plus reference TRBV25-1 and TRBJ2-5, the full variable domain is EADIYQTPRYLVIGTGKKITLECSQTMGHDKMYWYQQDPGMELHLIHYSYGVNSTEKGDLSSESTVSRIRTEHFPLTLESARPSHTSQYLCASSEWWEWSPETQYFGPGTRLLVL.

The rearrangement links TRBV4-3 to TRBJ1-2; TRBD1 aligns across 7 bases. This CDR3 has 16 amino acids. The ends lost 0 bases at V and 2 bases at J; junction bases unmatched: 6. Germline V gene data show CDR1 as LGHNA and CDR2 as YSLEER. CDR3 nucleotide sequence: TGCGCCAGCAGCCAAGAGTGGGACAGCCTCAACTATGGCTACACCTTC. Residues: CASSQEWDSLNYGYTF.

The chain employs TRBV6-1 and TRBJ1-2; D may be TRBD1 (6 bases). CDR3 length: 15 amino acids. CDR1 and CDR2 (germline): MNHNS, SASEGT. The V gene lost 3 bases and the J gene lost 7 bases, with 18 bases spanning the gap. The CDR3 nucleotides read TGTGCCAGCAGTGACCAGTATCCAGGGGTTGGTGGCTACACCTTC. Translated, it gives CASSDQYPGVGGYTF.

The chain uses TRBV5-1 and TRBJ2-6; 9 nucleotides match TRBD2. This CDR3 is 16 amino acids long. The V segment lost 10 bases and the J segment 0 bases; nucleotides outside the gene matches: 8. Germline lookup yields CDR1 SGHRS and CDR2 YFSETQ. CDR3 in DNA: TGCGCCTCCGCAGCGGGAGGATACTCTGGGGCCAACGTCCTGACTTTC. Residues: CASAAGGYSGANVLTF.

This chain links TRBV7-6 with TRBJ2-7; 7 nucleotides align to TRBD2. V was clipped by 5 bases and J by 2 bases; unmatched bases: 9. In germline, CDR1 is SGHVS, CDR2 FNYEAQ. The CDR3 is made up of 15 amino acids. The CDR3 protein is CASSLSGGGAYEQYF. The CDR3 nucleotides read TGTGCCAGCAGCCTTTCTGGGGGAGGGGCCTACGAGCAGTACTTC.

The chain couples TRBV9 to TRBJ2-1, with 9 nucleotides matching TRBD2. Germline V gene lookup returns CDR1 SGDLS and CDR2 YYNGEE. This CDR3 region has 14 residues. Trimming at V came to 6 bases and at J to 7 bases, leaving 8 bases not matched to a gene. The CDR3, as DNA: TGTGCCAGCAATCCCGGCGGGAGGGATAATGAGCAGTTCTTC. This codes for CASNPGGRDNEQFF. The variable domain in full, completed from reference TRBV9 and TRBJ2-1, reads DSGVTQTPKHLITATGQRVTLRCSPRSGDLSVYWYQQSLDQGLQFLIQYYNGEERAKGNILERFSAQQFPDLHSELNLSSLELGDSALYFCASNPGGRDNEQFFGPGTRLTVL.

The CDR3 region has the DNA TGTGCCAGCAGTGAACAGGCAGGGAAAGCTTTCTTT. Translating gives CASSEQAGKAFF. The chain is built from TRBV2 and TRBJ1-1; a weak D match, TRBD1 (5 bases). The CDR3 is 12 residues long. V dropped 2 bases and J dropped 9 bases, with 10 bases sitting between them. Looked up from germline, CDR1 is SNHLY and CDR2 is FYNNEI. Based on the CDR3 plus reference TRBV2 and TRBJ1-1, the full variable domain is EPEVTQTPSHQVTQMGQEVILRCVPISNHLYFYWYRQILGQKVEFLVSFYNNEISEKSEIFDDQFSVERPDGSNFTLKIRSTKLEDSAMYFCASSEQAGKAFFGQGTRLTVV.

This chain uses TRBV7-9 with TRBJ2-7, with a tentative D call TRBD1 (6 bases). The V gene lost 6 bases and the J gene lost 5 bases, with 14 bases spanning the gap. The germline CDR1 and CDR2 sequences are SEHNR and FQNEAQ (reference sequence). The CDR3 spans 13 residues. The CDR3: CASSYRVYDEQYF. CDR3 in DNA: TGTGCCAGCAGTTACAGGGTGTATGACGAGCAGTACTTC.

This clone was observed a handful of times. The V call is TRBV4-2, the J call TRBJ2-3; 7 bases agree with TRBD2. J lost 0 bases, V lost 2 bases, and 5 bases had no gene match. The CDR3 is 16 amino acids. CDR1 and CDR2 from the germline V gene are LGHNA and YNFKEQ. CDR3 residues: CASSQTLAASTDTQYF. CDR3 sequence (DNA): TGTGCCAGCAGCCAAACGCTAGCGGCTAGCACAGATACGCAGTATTTT.

The J gene is TRBJ2-1, the V gene TRBV4-1, with 9 bases aligning to TRBD2. CDR1 and CDR2 (germline): MGHRA, YSYEKL. The junction had 9 bases not matched to a gene; V was cut back by 5 bases and J by 4 bases. The CDR3 covers 16 residues. For the CDR3, the DNA is TGCGCCAGCAGCGCCCCCGGGACTAGCCGTTACAATGAGCAGTTCTTC. It translates to CASSAPGTSRYNEQFF.

This chain links TRBV20-1 with TRBJ2-2; possible D gene TRBD1, 6 bases. Trimming removed 3 bases at V and 1 base at J, with 12 bases between. The germline CDR1 and CDR2 sequences are DFQATT and SNEGSKA (reference sequence). This CDR3 is 15 amino acids long. CDR3 amino acids: CSASSGTLNTGELFF. CDR3 nucleotide sequence: TGCAGTGCTAGTTCCGGGACATTGAACACCGGGGAGCTGTTTTTT.

This clone occurred a few times. The V and J genes are TRBV6-5 and TRBJ2-5; possible D gene TRBD1, 5 bases. V lost 0 bases to trimming and J lost 4 bases, with 6 bases between them. The CDR3 is 13 residues long. Germline V CDR1 and CDR2: MNHEY, SVGAGI. CDR3 sequence (DNA): TGTGCCAGCAGTTACTCTAGGGGAGAGACCCAGTACTTC. Encoded protein: CASSYSRGETQYF.

The gene calls are TRBV11-2 and TRBJ2-7; 9 bases match TRBD1. The CDR3 consists of 14 residues. The V segment lost 4 bases and the J segment 4 bases; nucleotides outside the gene matches: 5. CDR1 is SGHAT and CDR2 is FQNNGV in the germline V gene. In nucleotides, the CDR3 is TGTGCCAGCAGCTACGGGACAGGGCTTTACGAGCAGTACTTC. Encoded protein: CASSYGTGLYEQYF.

This chain joins TRBV29-1 and TRBJ1-2; 8 bases are a match to TRBD1. The V segment lost 4 bases and the J segment 8 bases; nucleotides outside the gene matches: 9. The CDR3 totals 13 residues. CDR1 is SQVTM, CDR2 ANQGSEA, per germline. Written as DNA, the CDR3 is TGCAGCGTTGTGGGTCAGGGGGCGGGCGGCTACACCTTC. Translation gives CSVVGQGAGGYTF.

In its sample, this clone was seen a few times. V is TRBV4-2 and J is TRBJ2-7, with 7 bases identical to TRBD2. The CDR3 length is 14 residues. From germline, CDR1 is LGHNA and CDR2 YNFKEQ. V was clipped by 1 base and J by 5 bases; unmatched bases: 5. The CDR3 sequence: CASSQGGRDHEQYF. DNA of the CDR3: TGTGCCAGCAGCCAAGGTGGGAGGGACCACGAGCAGTACTTC.

The chain couples TRBV2 to TRBJ2-6; 7 positions agree with TRBD2. The V and J ends lost 8 bases and 0 bases, in that order; junction bases with no gene match: 7. Germline V gene lookup returns CDR1 SNHLY and CDR2 FYNNEI. The CDR3 is made up of 16 amino acids. Written as DNA, the CDR3 is TGTGCCAGCCGCCGCGGCGGGAGCTCTGGGGCCAACGTCCTGACTTTC. Residues: CASRRGGSSGANVLTF.

This chain connects TRBV27 to TRBJ1-3; D possibly corresponds to TRBD1 (6 bases). Germline V gives CDR1 MNHEY, CDR2 SMNVEV (reference sequence). The CDR3 loop spans 20 amino acids. Trimming left V 3 bases short and J 0 bases short, with 24 bases between. In nucleotides, the CDR3 is TGTGCCAGCAGTTTTTCTACCCCCACGACAGGATTAAGCTCTGGAAACACCATATATTTT. Translation gives CASSFSTPTTGLSSGNTIYF.

The V gene is TRBV19, the J gene TRBJ2-7; 12 bases are shared with TRBD2. This CDR3 is 15 amino acids long. CDR1 LNHDA and CDR2 SQIVND come from the germline V gene (reference sequence). The trim removed 4 bases at V and 7 bases at J, leaving 8 bases unmatched. As DNA, the CDR3 is TGTGCCAGTAGTACGACTAGCGGGAGCCGAGGGGAGCAGTACTTC. Residues: CASSTTSGSRGEQYF.

The chain carries TRBV19 and TRBJ1-4; D gene unclear. Deletions cut 4 bases from V and 4 bases from J, with 13 bases between. The CDR3 covers 15 residues. Germline V gives CDR1 LNHDA, CDR2 SQIVND (reference sequence). The CDR3 reads CASSTGRTNNEKLFF. The CDR3 bases are TGTGCCAGTAGTACCGGCCGGACTAATAATGAAAAACTGTTTTTT.

J is TRBJ2-6 and V is TRBV7-2; 7 positions agree with TRBD1. Germline CDR1 SGHTA, CDR2 FQGNSA. Trimming took 1 base from V and 4 from J; bases not matched to a gene: 4. The CDR3 covers 16 residues. The CDR3, as DNA: TGTGCCAGCAGCTTAGGACAGGGAGTCGGGGCCAACGTCCTGACTTTC. Translating gives CASSLGQGVGANVLTF.

The V and J genes are TRBV10-1 and TRBJ1-1; D may be TRBD1 (6 bases). The germline V gene has CDR1 WNHNN and CDR2 SYGVQD (reference sequence). V gave up 9 bases and J gave up 3 bases, with 14 bases separating them. The CDR3 runs to 13 residues. The CDR3 region is CASAQGFDTEAFF. In DNA form, the CDR3 reads TGCGCCAGTGCACAGGGATTTGACACTGAAGCTTTCTTT.

There are a few counts of this clone. This chain joins TRBV29-1 and TRBJ2-2, with D unclear. Trimming cost V 2 bases and J 2 bases, with 3 bases left between them. The CDR3 covers 12 residues. Looked up from germline, CDR1 is SQVTM and CDR2 is ANQGSEA. The CDR3: CSVELNTGELFF. The CDR3 nucleotides are TGCAGCGTTGAATTAAACACCGGGGAGCTGTTTTTT.

In nucleotides, the CDR3 is TGTGCCAGCAGCCGAAGGGGGACCCAGTACTTC. Its translation is CASSRRGTQYF. The chain uses TRBV14 and TRBJ2-5; D is possibly TRBD1 (5 bases). The V end lost 4 bases, the J end lost 7 bases, and 7 bases lay between the germline ends. The CDR3 is 11 residues long. The V gene's germline CDR1 is SGHDN and CDR2 FVKESK.

V and J are TRBV7-6 and TRBJ2-1; 10 nucleotides line up with TRBD2. CDR3 length: 14 residues. Germline assignment: CDR1 SGHVS and CDR2 FNYEAQ. The J segment lost 10 bases and the V segment lost 3 bases, leaving 6 bases of the junction unmatched. CDR3 sequence reads: CASSFVSAGGEQFF. The CDR3 DNA follows: TGTGCCAGCAGCTTCGTCTCAGCGGGAGGGGAGCAGTTCTTC.

This clone has more than one count but fewer than ten. This sequence joins TRBV7-2 and TRBJ2-7; TRBD2 matches 10 bases. This CDR3 is 14 amino acids long. Unmatched junction bases numbered 0, after V lost 2 bases and J lost 2 bases. Germline CDR1 reads SGHTA; CDR2 reads FQGNSA. The CDR3 sequence is CASSLSGRAYEQYF. For the CDR3, the DNA is TGTGCCAGCAGCTTAAGCGGGAGGGCCTACGAGCAGTACTTC.

This clone was found once. The chain has TRBV11-2 and TRBJ2-1, with 13 bases aligning to TRBD2. The ends lost 5 bases at V and 7 bases at J; junction bases unmatched: 5. Per the germline V gene, CDR1 is SGHAT and CDR2 is FQNNGV. This CDR3 is built from 15 residues. The CDR3 reads CASSGGLAGWNEQFF. DNA of the CDR3: TGTGCCAGCAGCGGGGGACTAGCGGGATGGAATGAGCAGTTCTTC.

This chain joins TRBV6-5 and TRBJ2-1, with 10 bases lining up with TRBD1. Germline loops: CDR1 MNHEY, CDR2 SVGAGI. Germline trimming cut 8 bases from V and 4 bases from J; bases unmatched to any gene: 5. CDR3 length: 14 amino acids. The CDR3 spells CASGDRGGYNEQFF. The CDR3 bases are TGTGCCAGCGGGGACAGGGGCGGGTACAATGAGCAGTTCTTC.